This T cell receptor beta chain stems from a study of esophageal squamous cell carcinoma under preoperative chemotherapy. Time point reported: before preoperative PTX-NDP chemotherapy. TCRdb passed the PCR reads through MiXCR, listing each CDR3 protein once. Of about 16,000 distinct CDR3 sequences detected, 40% to 55% appear once; the ten largest clones hold over 25%. This clonotype was obtained from a human donor with esophageal squamous cell carcinoma. The donor label of this sample is uncertain. Sample collection occurred from a patient given preoperative chemotherapy.

Written as DNA, the CDR3 is TGTGCCAGCAGCTTAGATGGACGGGGGACCCAGTACTTC. Protein product: CASSLDGRGTQYF. The chain recombines TRBV7-2 with TRBJ2-5; D may be TRBD2 (5 bases). This CDR3 is built from 13 residues. Germline V gene sequence: CDR1 SGHTA, CDR2 FQGNSA. The ends were cut back, 1 base at V and 7 bases at J, with 10 bases in the middle. Drawing the rest from reference TRBV7-2 and TRBJ2-5, the complete variable domain is GAGVSQSPSNKVTEKGKDVELRCDPISGHTALYWYRQSLGQGLEFLIYFQGNSAPDKSGLPSDRFSAERTGGSVSTLTIQRTQQEDSAVYLCASSLDGRGTQYFGPGTRLLVL.